This paragraph covers one TCR beta chain sequence. The record originates from a study of shared clonotypes between healthy human individuals. Each subset's genomic DNA was split evenly across several immunoSEQ plates. This table comes from immunoSEQ multiplex PCR, and its TCRdb copy is limited to in-frame clones, with some not included. In the table there are millions of clones, roughly 95% of which are singletons. Subsets obtained from CD4+ cells comprised CD45RA+ naive and CD45RA-negative memory cells. This clonotype originated in a man between 18 and 29 years old in good health. The sample consisted of naive CD4+ T cells sorted from blood. As for subset: CD45RA+ positively selected.

The CDR3 spells CASSDFSGARGNTIYF. The DNA for the CDR3 is TGTGCCAGCAGTGATTTCTCGGGGGCGCGTGGAAACACCATATATTTT. The chain joins TRBV2 to TRBJ1-3, with D possibly being TRBD1 (6 bases). The CDR3 runs to 16 residues. V lost 3 bases and J lost 3, with 15 bases in between. CDR1 and CDR2 (germline): SNHLY, FYNNEI.